These 3 T cell receptor beta chains originate from one sample sequenced in a study of early T cells in non-severe SARS-CoV-2 infection. TCRdb fed the 5' RACE reads into MiXCR, producing one record per CDR3 protein. This sample yields roughly 83,000 distinct CDR3 sequences, of which less than 15% are seen a single time; under 4.5% belongs to the top ten. Sequencing used whole blood, obtained at baseline. The origin of the receptors is an adult who was a healthcare worker with PCR-confirmed SARS-CoV-2 infection or an uninfected control (not recorded which).

V gene TRBV28 combines with J gene TRBJ2-3, with D perhaps matching TRBD2 (6 bases). Looked up from germline, CDR1 is MDHEN and CDR2 is SYDVKM. Trimming shortened V by 10 bases and J by 9 bases, and 26 bases separated the two germline ends. This CDR3 has 15 residues. In DNA form, the CDR3 reads TGTGCCACTAACCTCCGGGACTCGCCCTTAGAAACGCAGTATTTT. Protein product: CATNLRDSPLETQYF.

This clonotype was counted at least ten times. This chain connects TRBV3-1 to TRBJ2-1; 8 positions agree with TRBD2. The length of the CDR3 is 14 residues. Losses at the gene ends were 4 bases for V and 9 bases for J; bases not matched to a gene: 8. CDR1 LGHDT and CDR2 YNNKEL come from the germline V gene (reference sequence). Here the CDR3 reads CASSPPKRECEQFF. The CDR3 DNA reads TGTGCCAGCAGCCCCCCGAAGCGGGAGTGTGAGCAGTTCTTC.

The sample holds a few counts of this clonotype. The genes are TRBV12-3 or TRBV12-4 and TRBJ2-5, with D perhaps matching TRBD2 (6 bases). CDR3 length: 12 residues. V lost 9 bases and J 5 bases, leaving 13 bases between the germline ends. CDR3 nucleotides: TGTGCCAGTTGCCCGGCGGGGGAGACCCAGTACTTC. Its protein is CASCPAGETQYF.